This T cell receptor (beta chain) is drawn from a study of blood T cell repertoires in COVID-19. Study-level information: Material from acute and convalescent COVID-19 was sourced from the United States, Italy and Spain. PBMCs, B-cell-depleted T cells, or T cells provided the cDNA or gDNA that made up the material.

The CDR3 sequence is 11 residues long. CDR1 and CDR2 (germline): SGHKS, YYEKEE (reference sequence). V was shortened by 4 bases and J by 7 bases, with 6 bases between the two germline ends. In the study's own analysis: Cell counts per sample came from amplifying reference gene primers. Produced via immunoSEQ multiplex PCR; TCRdb's table is partial and in-frame only. V, J and clone size are those of that table, while D and trimming were read from the DNA. Of about 48,000 clones listed, about 84% are singletons. This chain connects TRBV5-5 to TRBJ2-1; D gene uncertain. This TCR was recovered from a woman aged 55-70 years with acute or convalescent COVID-19. Sequenced input: peripheral blood. CDR3 residues: CASSTVNEQFF. CDR3 nucleotides: TGTGCCAGCAGCACAGTAAATGAGCAGTTCTTC.